These 17 T cell receptor beta chains were sequenced from one sample in a study of T cell repertoires in cytomegalovirus infection. TCRdb fed the reads into MiXCR, producing one record per CDR3 protein. The sample lists around 330,000 distinct CDR3 sequences, roughly a sixth occurring once. The sample comprised PBMCs. The receptors derive from a human donor in good health (CMV status not recorded). Some clones in this sample may be carry-over from other donors' samples.

The rearrangement links TRBV7-6 to TRBJ2-5; perhaps TRBD2 as D (6 bases). Per the germline V gene, CDR1 is SGHVS and CDR2 is FNYEAQ. Trimming stripped 5 bases from V and 7 bases from J, with 20 bases between. The CDR3 is made up of 15 amino acids. Here the CDR3 reads CASSPTRTTLGTQYF. CDR3 nucleotide sequence: TGTGCCAGCAGCCCAACAAGGACTACTCTGGGGACCCAGTACTTC.

The chain carries TRBV24-1 and TRBJ2-3; 7 positions agree with TRBD1. The CDR3 contains 14 residues. J gave up 4 bases and V 0 bases, and 0 bases lay outside the gene matches. CDR1 and CDR2 (germline): KGHDR, SFDVKD. The CDR3 DNA follows: TGTGCCACCAGTGATTTGACAGGGGCAGATACGCAGTATTTT. It translates to CATSDLTGADTQYF.

This clonotype has a count of ten or more. The chain couples TRBV7-9 to TRBJ1-1; D might be TRBD1 (6 bases). Germline V lookup: CDR1 SEHNR, CDR2 FQNEAQ (reference sequence). V gave up 1 base and J gave up 5 bases, with 11 bases separating them. The CDR3 consists of 14 residues. The CDR3 protein is CASSLGVQGTEAFF. As DNA, the CDR3 is TGTGCCAGCAGCTTAGGCGTCCAGGGGACTGAAGCTTTCTTT.

The chain carries TRBV12-3 or TRBV12-4 and TRBJ2-3, with 13 bases lining up with TRBD2. Trimming took 5 bases from V and 2 from J; bases not matched to a gene: 7. CDR3 length: 17 amino acids. The CDR3 region has the DNA TGTGCCAGCAGTACCCCGGGACTAGCGGGGCTCACAGATACGCAGTATTTT. Its translation is CASSTPGLAGLTDTQYF.

This clonotype was detected only a few times. This sequence joins TRBV12-3 or TRBV12-4 and TRBJ1-2; D remains unclear. The CDR3 loop spans 14 amino acids. With 5 bases removed from V and 6 bases from J, the gap between germline ends came to 16 bases. The CDR3 sequence: CASSLQLSYDGYTF. The DNA of the CDR3 is TGTGCCAGCAGTCTCCAACTCTCCTATGATGGCTACACCTTC.

This clonotype has only a few counts. The rearrangement links TRBV20-1 to TRBJ2-3; TRBD1 matches at 12 bases. Germline loops: CDR1 DFQATT, CDR2 SNEGSKA (reference sequence). Germline trimming cut 4 bases from V and 6 bases from J; bases unmatched to any gene: 8. This CDR3 has 15 residues. CDR3 in DNA: TGCAGTGCTACCGGGACAGGGGGCGAGCCGGATACGCAGTATTTT. Its translation: CSATGTGGEPDTQYF.

This clonotype has a count of ten or more. V and J are TRBV12-3 or TRBV12-4 and TRBJ2-7, with 8 positions matching TRBD2. V lost 3 bases, J lost 4 bases, and 11 bases stayed unmatched. The CDR3 covers 16 residues. CDR3 residues: CASSFSSGGSVYEQYF. CDR3 DNA sequence: TGTGCCAGCAGTTTTTCCAGCGGGGGTTCGGTATACGAGCAGTACTTC.

The chain recombines TRBV6-6 with TRBJ1-1, with D perhaps matching TRBD1 (5 bases). The V gene's germline CDR1 is MNHNY and CDR2 SVGAGI (reference sequence). This CDR3 is 17 amino acids long. Trimming stripped 5 bases from V and 1 base from J, with 20 bases between. The CDR3 here is CASSPRDGNYKNTEAFF. Written as DNA, the CDR3 is TGTGCCAGCAGTCCTCGGGACGGGAACTATAAGAACACTGAAGCTTTCTTT.

This clonotype was found a few times. This sequence joins TRBV20-1 and TRBJ2-7; 11 positions agree with TRBD1. V lost 6 bases to trimming and J lost 6 bases; unmatched junction nucleotides: 4. Germline V CDR1 and CDR2: DFQATT, SNEGSKA (reference sequence). The CDR3 runs to 12 residues. The CDR3 nucleotides are TGCAGTGCGTCCGGGACAGGGGGCGAGCAGTACTTC. Amino acid sequence: CSASGTGGEQYF.

This clonotype has a count of ten or more. This chain joins TRBV27 and TRBJ1-1, with 8 bases identical to TRBD1. Germline V gives CDR1 MNHEY, CDR2 SMNVEV (reference sequence). The length of the CDR3 is 15 residues. V was pared by 6 bases and J by 5 bases, with 11 bases of the junction left unmatched. The DNA for the CDR3 is TGTGCCAGCAGCCTAGAAATGACAGGGGTTACTGAAGCTTTCTTT. Its protein product is CASSLEMTGVTEAFF.

This clonotype was seen only a few times. The chain combines TRBV5-4 with TRBJ2-7; TRBD2 matches at 8 bases. There are 16 residues in the CDR3. The germline gives CDR1 SGHNT, CDR2 YYREEE (reference sequence). V lost 0 bases to trimming and J lost 4 bases; unmatched junction nucleotides: 9. CDR3 loop: CASSLGPYGTRYEQYF. DNA for the CDR3: TGTGCCAGCAGCTTGGGACCGTACGGGACTAGATACGAGCAGTACTTC.

For this clonotype: This may arise from a read error, as a much more abundant clone is one base away. The V call is TRBV7-8, the J call TRBJ1-1, with 8 bases that match TRBD1. V lost 2 bases, J lost 5 bases, and 10 bases stayed unmatched. Germline V lookup: CDR1 SGHVS, CDR2 FQNEAQ. This CDR3 has 16 amino acids. CDR3 DNA sequence: TGTGCCAGCAGCTTACCAGTAGGACAGGGAGGAACTGAAGCTTTCTTT. It codes for CASSLPVGQGGTEAFF.

There are many counts of this clonotype. This chain joins TRBV7-9 and TRBJ2-7; the match to TRBD1 covers 11 bases. V lost 3 bases, J lost 6 bases, and 4 bases stayed unmatched. The CDR3 is 14 residues long. Germline V gene data show CDR1 as SEHNR and CDR2 as FQNEAQ (reference sequence). The DNA for the CDR3 is TGTGCCAGCAGCTTTGCCGGGACAGGGGGCGAGCAGTACTTC. This sequence encodes CASSFAGTGGEQYF.

This sequence joins TRBV11-2 and TRBJ2-5; perhaps TRBD2 as D (5 bases). V was cut by 5 bases and J by 5 bases, with 18 bases left in between. Germline CDR1 reads SGHAT; CDR2 reads FQNNGV. The CDR3 has 15 residues. DNA of the CDR3: TGTGCCAGCAGCGAGAATGCGGGCCCGAGGGAGACCCAGTACTTC. As protein: CASSENAGPRETQYF.

With regard to this clonotype: This may arise from a read error, as a much more abundant clone is one base away. This rearrangement joins TRBV10-2 to TRBJ1-3, with D maybe TRBD1 (6 bases). Germline lookup yields CDR1 WSHSY and CDR2 SAAADI. This CDR3 is 16 amino acids long. CDR3 nucleotide sequence: TGCGCCAGCAGTGAGACAGGGATCTACTCTGGAGACACCATATATTTT. This translates into CASSETGIYSGDTIYF.

The rearrangement links TRBV12-3 or TRBV12-4 to TRBJ1-5; D possibly corresponds to TRBD1 (6 bases). The V and J ends lost 9 bases and 1 base respectively, with 13 bases between them. CDR3 size: 14 residues. The CDR3 region is CAREQGGSNQPQHF. As DNA, the CDR3 is TGTGCCAGGGAACAGGGAGGAAGCAATCAGCCCCAGCATTTT.

In its sample, this clonotype was seen many times. The chain couples TRBV7-2 to TRBJ2-4, with TRBD2 matching 12 bases. The J segment lost 6 bases and the V segment lost 5 bases, leaving 11 bases of the junction unmatched. CDR3 size: 17 residues. CDR1 and CDR2 from the germline V gene are SGHTA and FQGNSA. CDR3 nucleotides: TGTGCCAGCAGCCCTGGGACTAGCGGGCCGCTAGGAAACATTCAGTACTTC. As protein: CASSPGTSGPLGNIQYF.